Below are 28 T cell receptor beta chains sequenced from a single sample in a study of blood T cell repertoires in COVID-19. Sequencing used immunoSEQ multiplex PCR; TCRdb keeps in-frame clones, though not all of them. The sample records about 230,000 clones, 75% to 85% being singletons. The material sequenced was peripheral blood. The receptors were sampled from a woman aged 45-59 years with acute or convalescent COVID-19.

The J gene is TRBJ1-1, the V gene TRBV10-3; D call uncertain. Germline V lookup: CDR1 ENHRY, CDR2 SYGVKD. The CDR3 has 15 residues. V was pared by 3 bases and J by 1 base, with 12 bases between. Here the CDR3 DNA reads TGTGCCATCAGTGAAAATGAGGGTTCGAACACTGAAGCTTTCTTT. It translates to CAISENEGSNTEAFF.

This CDR3 is CASRNPGTGYNEQFF. The CDR3 DNA reads TGTGCCAGCCGAAACCCAGGGACAGGATACAATGAGCAGTTCTTC. This chain links TRBV27 with TRBJ2-1, with 8 bases matching TRBD1. CDR1 MNHEY and CDR2 SMNVEV come from the germline V gene (reference sequence). The CDR3 is made up of 15 amino acids. V trimming: 8 bases; J trimming: 4 bases; junction bases outside the gene matches: 10.

This clone was counted a single time. The genes are TRBV10-3 and TRBJ1-5; D is unclear. Germline V CDR1 and CDR2: ENHRY, SYGVKD. CDR3 length: 12 amino acids. V lost 3 bases, J lost 10 bases, and 10 bases lay in between. The CDR3 DNA is TGTGCCATCAGTGAACGCACCTACCCCCAGCATTTT. Translation gives CAISERTYPQHF.

The chain has TRBV10-3 and TRBJ2-2, with TRBD1 matching 8 bases. The CDR3 runs to 14 residues. V lost 7 bases and J lost 1; bases outside the gene matches: 2. Germline V gene lookup returns CDR1 ENHRY and CDR2 SYGVKD. CDR3 residues: CAIKGTGNTGELFF. The CDR3 coding sequence is TGTGCCATCAAAGGGACAGGGAACACCGGGGAGCTGTTTTTT.

The rearrangement links TRBV7-2 to TRBJ1-5; TRBD1 matches at 7 bases. Per the germline V gene, CDR1 is SGHTA and CDR2 is FQGNSA. This CDR3 has 16 amino acids. Unmatched junction bases numbered 4, after V lost 1 base and J lost 1 base. The CDR3: CASSLDRGGSNQPQHF. CDR3 DNA: TGTGCCAGCAGCTTAGACAGGGGCGGGAGCAATCAGCCCCAGCATTTT.

This sequence joins TRBV27 and TRBJ2-5; possible D gene TRBD1, 5 bases. The CDR3 has 13 amino acids. Between the trimmed V and J ends, which lost 2 bases and 4 bases, there was a span of 8 bases. Germline CDR1 and CDR2: MNHEY and SMNVEV (reference sequence). CDR3 residues: CASSLDSGETQYF. CDR3 nucleotides: TGTGCCAGCAGTTTAGACAGTGGAGAGACCCAGTACTTC.

V is TRBV5-1 and J is TRBJ2-6; TRBD1 matches at 7 bases. CDR3 length: 16 amino acids. Germline lookup yields CDR1 SGHRS and CDR2 YFSETQ. The V and J ends lost 0 bases and 0 bases, in that order; junction bases with no gene match: 0. CDR3 nucleotide sequence: TGCGCCAGCAGCTTGGAGGGGGCCTCTGGGGCCAACGTCCTGACTTTC. Translating it yields CASSLEGASGANVLTF.

The chain employs TRBV19 and TRBJ1-4; D is possibly TRBD1 (5 bases). The V end was cut by 3 bases, the J end by 8 bases, with 13 bases between. The CDR3 totals 14 residues. Per germline, CDR1 LNHDA and CDR2 SQIVND (reference sequence). The CDR3 nucleotides are TGTGCCAGTAGTATGGGAGGGGACGGCGAAAAACTGTTTTTT. Translating gives CASSMGGDGEKLFF.

The CDR3 DNA is TGTGCCAGCAGCACTGACCCTGGGGGGGCCGAAGCTTTCTTT. Translating it yields CASSTDPGGAEAFF. This sequence joins TRBV5-5 and TRBJ1-1; tentative D call: TRBD1 (6 bases). CDR3 size: 14 residues. CDR1 and CDR2 from the germline V gene are SGHKS and YYEKEE (reference sequence). Trimming removed 4 bases at V and 8 bases at J, with 18 bases between.

The chain joins TRBV30 to TRBJ1-1; TRBD1 is a possible D gene (5 bases). This CDR3 spans 14 amino acids. The germline V gene has CDR1 GTSNPN and CDR2 SVGIG (reference sequence). Trimming cost V 0 bases and J 4 bases, with 12 bases left between them. DNA of the CDR3: TGTGCCTGGAGTGTAAGGGGAGGAGGCACTGAAGCTTTCTTT. Its protein product is CAWSVRGGGTEAFF.

J is TRBJ2-7 and V is TRBV7-3; a possible D gene is TRBD2 (6 bases). The CDR3 spans 14 residues. Trimming removed 0 bases from V and 5 bases from J, with 11 bases in between. The germline gives CDR1 SGHTA, CDR2 FQGTGA. The CDR3 spells CASSLTAGLNEQYF. Written as DNA, the CDR3 is TGTGCCAGCAGCTTAACTGCGGGATTAAACGAGCAGTACTTC.

In nucleotides, the CDR3 is TGTGCCAGCAGTGCATTCAAGTTTTTCGGGAGTAACTCCTACAATGAGCAGTTCTTC. Its translation is CASSAFKFFGSNSYNEQFF. This rearrangement joins TRBV28 to TRBJ2-1; perhaps TRBD2 as D (6 bases). The CDR3 runs to 19 residues. CDR1 MDHEN and CDR2 SYDVKM come from the germline V gene. The ends were cut back, 5 bases at V and 0 bases at J, with 23 bases in the middle.

This CDR3 reads CASSLSPGTANYGYTF. CDR3 coding DNA: TGTGCCAGCAGTTTATCACCCGGGACAGCAAACTATGGCTACACCTTC. V gene TRBV27 combines with J gene TRBJ1-2; the match to TRBD1 covers 7 bases. Germline loops: CDR1 MNHEY, CDR2 SMNVEV (reference sequence). Trimming at V came to 0 bases and at J to 2 bases, leaving 6 bases not matched to a gene. CDR3 length equals 16 residues.

The table lists this clone with a count of one. This chain joins TRBV7-9 and TRBJ1-1, with 8 bases aligning to TRBD1. Germline assignment: CDR1 SEHNR and CDR2 FQNEAQ (reference sequence). The CDR3 has 16 residues. V dropped 1 base and J dropped 1; count of bases not matched to a gene: 5. CDR3 nucleotide sequence: TGTGCCAGCAGCTTAGGGTATACAGGGGGGAACACTGAAGCTTTCTTT. It codes for CASSLGYTGGNTEAFF.

This clone was found a few times. The chain is built from TRBV29-1 and TRBJ2-7; 8 bases match TRBD2. V dropped 5 bases and J dropped 4; count of bases not matched to a gene: 4. Germline CDR1 and CDR2: SQVTM and ANQGSEA. The CDR3 is 12 residues long. The CDR3 here is CSVSLAGYEQYF. The CDR3 nucleotides are TGCAGCGTTTCCCTAGCGGGTTACGAGCAGTACTTC.

This chain joins TRBV5-4 and TRBJ1-2; D gene ambiguous. V shed 1 base and J shed 0 bases, with 7 bases lying between them. The CDR3 is made up of 14 amino acids. CDR1 is SGHNT and CDR2 is YYREEE in the germline V gene (reference sequence). CDR3 in amino acids: CASSLYTANYGYTF. DNA of the CDR3: TGTGCCAGCAGCTTGTATACAGCTAACTATGGCTACACCTTC.

This clone has a single count. The chain carries TRBV18 and TRBJ2-1, with 13 bases matching TRBD2. The J segment lost 8 bases and the V segment lost 3 bases, leaving 16 bases of the junction unmatched. The CDR3 length is 19 residues. CDR1 and CDR2 (germline): KGHSH, LQKENI. CDR3 residues: CASSPPPGTSGKRVDEQFF. In nucleotides, the CDR3 is TGTGCCAGCTCACCCCCACCCGGGACTAGCGGGAAAAGGGTCGATGAGCAGTTCTTC. Combining the CDR3 with reference TRBV18 and TRBJ2-1 gives the whole variable domain NAGVMQNPRHLVRRRGQEARLRCSPMKGHSHVYWYRQLPEEGLKFMVYLQKENIIDESGMPKERFSAEFPKEGPSILRIQQVVRGDSAAYFCASSPPPGTSGKRVDEQFFGPGTRLTVL.

The chain recombines TRBV28 with TRBJ1-5; the D gene is possibly TRBD1 (5 bases). V was trimmed by 9 bases and J by 9 bases, leaving 24 bases between them. CDR1 MDHEN and CDR2 SYDVKM come from the germline V gene. This CDR3 contains 15 residues. The CDR3 bases are TGTGCCAGTGTACCGGGGGTCTGGCAATCGGCGCCCCAGCATTTT. Amino acids: CASVPGVWQSAPQHF.

The chain has TRBV5-5 and TRBJ1-2, with D possibly being TRBD1 (6 bases). The CDR3 sequence is 14 residues long. V shed 4 bases and J shed 2 bases, with 12 bases lying between them. Germline V gene data show CDR1 as SGHKS and CDR2 as YYEKEE (reference sequence). The DNA for the CDR3 is TGTGCCAGCAGCGTTACAGGGACGAACTATGGCTACACCTTC. Translating it yields CASSVTGTNYGYTF.

The V call is TRBV7-9, the J call TRBJ1-1; D remains ambiguous. This CDR3 region has 13 residues. From germline, CDR1 is SEHNR and CDR2 FQNEAQ (reference sequence). Between the trimmed V and J ends, which lost 3 bases and 6 bases, there was a span of 11 bases. The CDR3 protein is CASSFQSVPEAFF. CDR3 bases: TGTGCCAGCAGCTTCCAGTCAGTACCTGAAGCTTTCTTT. The full variable domain, with the rest looked up from reference TRBV7-9 and TRBJ1-1, is DTGVSQNPRHKITKRGQNVTFRCDPISEHNRLYWYRQTLGQGPEFLTYFQNEAQLEKSRLLSDRFSAERPKGSFSTLEIQRTEQGDSAMYLCASSFQSVPEAFFGQGTRLTVV.

V usage is TRBV30 and J usage is TRBJ1-4; D might be TRBD1 (5 bases). The CDR3 covers 12 residues. Germline-derived CDR1 and CDR2 are GTSNPN and SVGIG (reference sequence). V gave up 3 bases and J gave up 8 bases, with 10 bases separating them. CDR3 loop: CAWRGQGEKLFF. In DNA, the CDR3 is TGTGCCTGGAGAGGGCAGGGCGAAAAACTGTTTTTT. The full variable domain, in which reference TRBV30 and TRBJ1-4 provide the parts outside the CDR3, is SQTIHQWPATLVQPVGSPLSLECTVEGTSNPNLYWYRQAAGRGLQLLFYSVGIGQISSEVPQNLSASRPQDRQFILSSKKLLLSDSGFYLCAWRGQGEKLFFGSGTQLSVL.

A remark on this clone: Other DNA sequences from this sample encode an identical CDR3 as well. The chain employs TRBV5-1 and TRBJ1-1, with a tentative D call TRBD1 (6 bases). V was cut by 0 bases and J by 0 bases, with 6 bases left in between. This CDR3 is built from 14 residues. The germline V gene encodes CDR1 SGHRS and CDR2 YFSETQ. The CDR3 DNA is TGCGCCAGCAGCTTGGGACAGGTGAACACTGAAGCTTTCTTT. This codes for CASSLGQVNTEAFF.

The chain has TRBV19 and TRBJ2-1; D is undetermined. Germline V gene sequence: CDR1 LNHDA, CDR2 SQIVND (reference sequence). Trimming cost V 7 bases and J 0 bases, with 7 bases left between them. This CDR3 has 13 amino acids. The CDR3 coding sequence is TGTGCCAGTACCCCCCGCTCCTACAATGAGCAGTTCTTC. It specifies CASTPRSYNEQFF.

The CDR3 bases are TGTGCCAGCAGTTTGTTTGGACTAGCGGGGGGTGAGACCCAGTACTTC. Residues: CASSLFGLAGGETQYF. The V and J genes are TRBV6-5 and TRBJ2-5, with TRBD2 matching over 14 bases. CDR3 length equals 16 residues. Looked up from germline, CDR1 is MNHEY and CDR2 is SVGAGI. V shed 4 bases and J 5 bases; nucleotides not matched to a gene: 6.

The V gene is TRBV4-1, the J gene TRBJ1-4, with 7 positions matching TRBD1. Germline values: CDR1 MGHRA, CDR2 YSYEKL. V gave up 1 base and J gave up 5 bases; unmatched junction bases: 1. The CDR3 consists of 14 residues. The CDR3 DNA reads TGCGCCAGCAGCCAAGCAGGGGGGAATGAAAAACTGTTTTTT. It codes for CASSQAGGNEKLFF.

This clone was seen a handful of times. The CDR3 bases are TGTGCCATCAGTGCGGGGGAAGGCAATCAGCCCCAGCATTTT. Translating it yields CAISAGEGNQPQHF. The chain links TRBV10-3 to TRBJ1-5; maybe TRBD1 (5 bases). This CDR3 is 14 amino acids long. The germline V and J ends were trimmed by 4 bases and 2 bases, with 9 bases remaining between them. The germline V gene has CDR1 ENHRY and CDR2 SYGVKD.

This clone came up a few times. The sample carries other DNA sequences with the same CDR3. The J gene is TRBJ1-1, the V gene TRBV12-3 or TRBV12-4; D might be TRBD1 (6 bases). CDR3 size: 13 residues. Trimming left V 2 bases short and J 5 bases short, with 9 bases between. The CDR3 DNA reads TGTGCCAGCAGTTTAAAGGGGGGGACTGAAGCTTTCTTT. Protein product: CASSLKGGTEAFF.

This chain joins TRBV11-3 and TRBJ2-1, with TRBD2 identical over 12 bases. V lost 5 bases to trimming and J lost 6 bases; unmatched junction nucleotides: 8. This CDR3 spans 16 amino acids. Germline V gene data show CDR1 as SGHNT and CDR2 as YENEEA. The CDR3 region has the DNA TGTGCCAGCAGCAATGGATTACTAGCGGGAGGCAATGAGCAGTTCTTC. This codes for CASSNGLLAGGNEQFF.